This T cell receptor (beta chain) stems from a study of molecular identifiers for immune sequencing clone quantification. One entry per CDR3 protein results from TCRdb running MiXCR on the PCR reads. Of about 500,000 distinct CDR3 sequences listed, approximately 25% were seen once; the top ten hold approximately 0.76%. This CDR3 has 13 residues. Trimming removed 7 bases from V and 2 bases from J, with 12 bases in between. CDR1 is KGHSY, CDR2 FQNENV, per germline. This clonotype was counted only a few times. Sorted cell numbers of roughly 20,000 to 1,100,000, with 10%, 30% or 50% RNA, served as input for naive CD8 libraries.

Sequencing was performed on naive CD8+ T cells from blood, with Jurkat cell RNA spiked in. Subset indicated: FACS-sorted CD8+CD4-CCR7+CD45RA+ naive T cells. The chain uses TRBV16 and TRBJ2-7; D uncertain. The sequence derives from a human donor in good health. Some libraries in this study had Jurkat cell RNA spiked in. CDR3: CASTYSVTYEQYF. The CDR3 DNA reads TGTGCCAGCACCTACAGTGTGACCTACGAGCAGTACTTC.